This T cell receptor beta chain was obtained from a study of T cells after yellow fever vaccination (dated by TCRdb to between 2018 and 2020). For the study in its entirety: Libraries from fractions with low cell numbers were prepared with the SMART-Seq v4 Ultra Low Input RNA kit. Two healthy male donors, one aged 18 to 29 and one aged 30 to 39 years, made up the cohort. Bulk TCR alpha and beta repertoires were sequenced longitudinally to track T-cell clones before and after primary and booster YFV17D yellow fever vaccination. Blood was collected at multiple timepoints before and after primary and secondary immunization, and bulk PBMC replicates and cell subsets were isolated. The paper as a whole reports these results and caveats: Compared with the primary T-cell response, the secondary T-cell response was weaker but faster, peaking on day 5 rather than day 15. Only a couple of donors were included in the study, so the extent to which the findings can be generalized is limited. A small share of clonotypes was detected in both CD4 and CD8 compartments, with the overlap likely arising from convergent recombination. Most clones expanded after primary vaccination were re-detected after the booster (96% of CD4 and approximately 85% of CD8), suggesting broad memory maintenance. Because abundant contaminating clonotypes from the bulk population could be contained in FACS-sorted repertoires, computational filtering was required.

Trimming costs V 3 bases and J 2 bases, and their ends lie 12 bases apart. The CDR3 covers 15 residues, taking in both the cysteine and the phenylalanine. Only the CDR3 portion is preserved as DNA: 45 bases, with reading frame beginning at the first base. From the germline V gene (reference sequence), CDR1 is MNHEY and CDR2 is SMNVEV. This sample was sequenced with an Illumina NovaSeq 6000. TCR cDNA was synthesized by 5'RACE template switching, through which a universal primer site and unique molecular identifiers were introduced. cDNA synthesis was primed from both the TCR alpha and TCR beta constant segments. Two PCR steps were used to amplify libraries, with sample barcodes and sequencing adapters being added in the second step. Libraries were sequenced on Illumina HiSeq 2500 (2x100 bp) or NovaSeq (2x150 bp). The source study handled its data this way. Reads were demultiplexed and collapsed into UMI consensus sequences with MIGEC, and V(D)J alignment was performed with MiXCR. Vaccine-responding clonotypes were defined with edgeR using replicate PBMC samples, requiring FDR below 0.01 and a log2 fold change above 5 up to day 15. Each bulk clonotype was labeled CD4 or CD8 based on which sequenced repertoire, CD4 or CD8, contained the clonotype at higher abundance. TCRdb passed the public sequencing reads through fastp at Q25 and MiXCR, retaining productive beta sequences. A single entry per CDR3 protein holds the most common genes and DNA from its merged rows. TCRdb, not the authors, supplied the V and J calls. Recorded for this sample are a few hundred thousand distinct CDR3 sequences; around a sixth of them occurred a single time. The ten top clones hold roughly a sixth of the sample.

Turning to this clonotype: This clone's antigen is unknown. No clone much larger than this one lies a single base away; base qualities are absent.

The treatment or condition label for this specimen denotes: live attenuated yellow fever vaccine strain. At each blood-draw timepoint, two biological replicates of bulk PBMCs were obtained. A standard Ficoll-Paque protocol was used to isolate PBMCs from peripheral blood. TriZol was used to extract RNA from bulk PBMCs, CD4 and CD8 fractions, and dextramer-positive and dextramer-negative fractions. The source of this sequence is a man younger than 35 who received the YFV17D yellow fever vaccine. The sequence joins TRBV27 to TRBJ2-3, with TRBD2 tentatively as D gene (5 bases match). Source: PBMCs, taken before the yellow fever booster vaccination. The bases read TGTGCCAGCAGTTTTCGGGGAATTGTCACAGATACGCAGTATTTT. This is translated as CASSFRGIVTDTQYF.